These T cell receptor beta chains were read from a single sample in a study of T cell repertoires in cytomegalovirus infection. TCRdb used MiXCR to reprocess the reads, holding one entry per CDR3 protein. The sample shows some 400,000 distinct CDR3 sequences, under 40% of them seen only once. Sequenced: PBMCs. The receptors shown here come from a human donor in good health (CMV status not recorded). Some clones in this sample may be carry-over from other donors' samples. Both conserved end residues are trimmed from each CDR3. A D gene is named only where the DNA matches it firmly.

>TRBJ1-5|TRBV7-2|NA
ASSLEPGADQPQH
>TRBJ1-5|TRBV6-1|TRBD1
ASNVDRGLDSNQPQH
>TRBJ1-1|TRBV7-9|NA
ASSLRGEAF
>TRBJ1-3|TRBV7-9|TRBD1
ASSSGTGEGNTIY
>TRBJ2-5|TRBV29-1|NA
SVGDSLQETQY
>TRBJ1-1|TRBV6-1|NA
ASSEWDVNTEAF
>TRBJ2-5|TRBV20-1|NA
SGSRGIQETQY
>TRBJ2-7|TRBV19|TRBD1
ASSIVQGAYEQY
>TRBJ1-4|TRBV7-8|NA
ASSLLNWGEKLF
>TRBJ1-1|TRBV6-6|NA
ASRRRGNTEAY
>TRBJ1-2|TRBV29-1|NA
SVGDGNYGYT
>TRBJ2-1|TRBV24-1|NA
ATSDFRGEQF
>TRBJ1-4|TRBV6-8|NA
ASSRRTDQPSPTNEKLF
>TRBJ1-5|TRBV4-3|NA
ASSQDYRASREPQH
>TRBJ1-5|TRBV7-2|TRBD1
ASSSTGSLSNQPQH
>TRBJ2-5|TRBV19|TRBD2
ASSIVNAGRETQY
>TRBJ2-3|TRBV7-6|NA
ASSPGQSFQTDTQY
>TRBJ2-5|TRBV4-1|TRBD2
ASSQELRLAGGETQY
>TRBJ2-7|TRBV27|NA
ASSSRAAREQY
>TRBJ1-2|TRBV19|NA
ASSTGPTDLYGYT
>TRBJ2-1|TRBV19|TRBD2
ASRTTSGGHNEQF
>TRBJ2-5|TRBV27|NA
ASSLRAAQETQY
>TRBJ2-7|TRBV12-3/TRBV12-4|TRBD2
ASSPGTGGGYEQY
>TRBJ2-7|TRBV29-1|NA
SVEEGARRHEQY